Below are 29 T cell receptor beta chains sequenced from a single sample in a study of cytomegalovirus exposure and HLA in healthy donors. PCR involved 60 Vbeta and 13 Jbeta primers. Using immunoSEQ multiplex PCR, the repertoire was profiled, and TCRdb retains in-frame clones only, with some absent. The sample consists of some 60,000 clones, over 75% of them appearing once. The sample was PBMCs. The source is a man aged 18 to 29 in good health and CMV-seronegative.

DNA of the CDR3: TGTGCCACCCCCGATCGGGGGGGGACAGATACGCAGTATTTT. It codes for CATPDRGGTDTQYF. The gene calls are TRBV2 and TRBJ2-3; 8 bases match TRBD2. The CDR3 runs 14 residues. Trimming at V came to 10 bases and at J to 3 bases, leaving 9 bases not matched to a gene. The germline V gene encodes CDR1 SNHLY and CDR2 FYNNEI. Filled out from reference TRBV2 and TRBJ2-3, the complete variable domain reads EPEVTQTPSHQVTQMGQEVILRCVPISNHLYFYWYRQILGQKVEFLVSFYNNEISEKSEIFDDQFSVERPDGSNFTLKIRSTKLEDSAMYFCATPDRGGTDTQYFGPGTRLTVL.

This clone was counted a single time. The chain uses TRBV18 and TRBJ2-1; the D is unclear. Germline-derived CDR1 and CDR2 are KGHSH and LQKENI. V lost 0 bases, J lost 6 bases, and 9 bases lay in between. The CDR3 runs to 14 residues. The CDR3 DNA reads TGTGCCAGCTCACCACCGAGGCCAGCCAATGAGCAGTTCTTC. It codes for CASSPPRPANEQFF.

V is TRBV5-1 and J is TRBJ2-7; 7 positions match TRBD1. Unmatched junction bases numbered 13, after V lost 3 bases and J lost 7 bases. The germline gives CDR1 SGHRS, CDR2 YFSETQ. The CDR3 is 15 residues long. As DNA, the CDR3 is TGCGCCAGCAGCTCCCAGGGGGATCCCTCACGGGAGCAGTACTTC. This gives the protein CASSSQGDPSREQYF.

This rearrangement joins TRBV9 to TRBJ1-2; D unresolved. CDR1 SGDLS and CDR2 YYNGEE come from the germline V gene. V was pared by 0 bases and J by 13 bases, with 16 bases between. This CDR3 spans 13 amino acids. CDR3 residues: CASSVEIGGGSTF. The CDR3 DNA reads TGTGCCAGCAGCGTAGAGATCGGCGGTGGATCCACCTTC.

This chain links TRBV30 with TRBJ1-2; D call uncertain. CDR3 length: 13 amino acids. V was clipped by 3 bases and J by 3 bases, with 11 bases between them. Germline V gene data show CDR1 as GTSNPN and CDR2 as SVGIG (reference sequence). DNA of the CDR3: TGTGCCTGGAGCCCTAACCGGTACTATGGCTACACCTTC. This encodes CAWSPNRYYGYTF.

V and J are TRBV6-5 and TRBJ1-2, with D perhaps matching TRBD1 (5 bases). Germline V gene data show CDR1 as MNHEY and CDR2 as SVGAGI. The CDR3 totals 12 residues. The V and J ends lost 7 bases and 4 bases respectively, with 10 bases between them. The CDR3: CASTRGIYGYTF. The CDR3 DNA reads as TGTGCCAGCACCCGGGGGATCTATGGCTACACCTTC.

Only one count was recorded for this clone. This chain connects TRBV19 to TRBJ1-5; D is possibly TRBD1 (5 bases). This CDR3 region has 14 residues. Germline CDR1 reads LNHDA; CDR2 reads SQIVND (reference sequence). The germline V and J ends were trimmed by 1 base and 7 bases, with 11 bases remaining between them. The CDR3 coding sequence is TGTGCCAGTAGTATAGGGGGCGGTAAACAGCCCCAGCATTTT. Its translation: CASSIGGGKQPQHF.

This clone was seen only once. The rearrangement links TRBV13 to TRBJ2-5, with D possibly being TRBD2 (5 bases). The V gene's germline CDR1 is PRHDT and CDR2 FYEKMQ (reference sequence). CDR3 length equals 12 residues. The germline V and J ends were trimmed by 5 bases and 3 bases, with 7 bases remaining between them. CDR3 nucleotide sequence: TGTGCCAGCAGCAGGGAGAAAGAGACCCAGTACTTC. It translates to CASSREKETQYF.

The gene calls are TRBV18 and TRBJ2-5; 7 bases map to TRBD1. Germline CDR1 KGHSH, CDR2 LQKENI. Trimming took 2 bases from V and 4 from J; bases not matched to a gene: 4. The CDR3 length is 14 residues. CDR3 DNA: TGTGCCAGCTCACCATATGGACAGGCAGAGACCCAGTACTTC. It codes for CASSPYGQAETQYF.

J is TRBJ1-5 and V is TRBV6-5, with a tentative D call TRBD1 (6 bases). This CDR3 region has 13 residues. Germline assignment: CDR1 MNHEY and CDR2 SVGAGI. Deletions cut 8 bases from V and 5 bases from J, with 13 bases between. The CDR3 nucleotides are TGTGCCAGCTCCGGGACACCTTATCAGCCCCAGCATTTT. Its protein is CASSGTPYQPQHF.

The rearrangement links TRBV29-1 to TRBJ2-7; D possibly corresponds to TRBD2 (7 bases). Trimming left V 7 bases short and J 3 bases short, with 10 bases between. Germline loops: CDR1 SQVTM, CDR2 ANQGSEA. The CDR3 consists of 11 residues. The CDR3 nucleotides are TGCAGCGCGGGGGGCATCTACGAGCAGTACTTC. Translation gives CSAGGIYEQYF.

CDR3 loop: CAISVDRQETQYF. CDR3 DNA sequence: TGTGCCATCAGTGTGGACAGACAAGAGACCCAGTACTTC. The chain has TRBV10-3 and TRBJ2-5; D may be TRBD1 (6 bases). Trimming removed 4 bases from V and 2 bases from J, with 8 bases in between. Germline-derived CDR1 and CDR2 are ENHRY and SYGVKD. This CDR3 is 13 amino acids long.

The CDR3 DNA is TGCGCCAGCAGCAGTGAAAGCGGGGGGGCCAATGAGCAGTTCTTC. Protein product: CASSSESGGANEQFF. The chain combines TRBV5-1 with TRBJ2-1, with 10 positions matching TRBD2. The germline CDR1 and CDR2 sequences are SGHRS and YFSETQ. Trimming removed 4 bases from V and 6 bases from J; junction bases left unmatched: 7. The CDR3 extends over 15 amino acids.

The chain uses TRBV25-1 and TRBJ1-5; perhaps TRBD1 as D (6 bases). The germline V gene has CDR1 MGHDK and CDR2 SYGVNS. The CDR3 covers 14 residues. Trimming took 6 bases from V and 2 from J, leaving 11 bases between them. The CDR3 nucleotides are TGTGCCAGCAGCGCGGACAGACGCAATCAGCCCCAGCATTTT. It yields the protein CASSADRRNQPQHF.

The CDR3 loop is CASSFRPIGLYEQYF. As DNA, the CDR3 is TGTGCCAGCAGCTTTCGCCCCATAGGACTCTACGAGCAGTACTTC. This chain joins TRBV11-2 and TRBJ2-7; D may be TRBD2 (5 bases). Germline lookup yields CDR1 SGHAT and CDR2 FQNNGV. This CDR3 is 15 amino acids long. The V end was cut by 3 bases, the J end by 3 bases, with 15 bases between.

The CDR3 DNA reads TGTGCCAGCAGCGGGGGCCTCGGTACGGTACTCGAGCAGTACTTC. It yields the protein CASSGGLGTVLEQYF. The chain joins TRBV5-4 to TRBJ2-7, with D maybe TRBD1 (6 bases). V was trimmed by 4 bases and J by 6 bases, leaving 20 bases between them. Germline V gene sequence: CDR1 SGHNT, CDR2 YYREEE (reference sequence). CDR3 size: 15 residues.

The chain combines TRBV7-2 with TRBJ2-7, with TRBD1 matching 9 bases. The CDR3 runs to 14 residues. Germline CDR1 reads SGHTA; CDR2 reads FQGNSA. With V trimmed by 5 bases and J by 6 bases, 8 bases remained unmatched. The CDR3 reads CASSAGQGWLEQYF. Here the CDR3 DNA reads TGTGCCAGCAGCGCCGGACAGGGGTGGCTCGAGCAGTACTTC.

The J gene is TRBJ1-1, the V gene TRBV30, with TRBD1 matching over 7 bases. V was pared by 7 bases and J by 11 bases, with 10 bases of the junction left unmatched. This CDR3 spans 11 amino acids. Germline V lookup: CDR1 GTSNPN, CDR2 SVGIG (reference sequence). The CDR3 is CASPGQPTAFF. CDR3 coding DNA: TGTGCCTCCCCGGGACAGCCTACGGCTTTCTTT.

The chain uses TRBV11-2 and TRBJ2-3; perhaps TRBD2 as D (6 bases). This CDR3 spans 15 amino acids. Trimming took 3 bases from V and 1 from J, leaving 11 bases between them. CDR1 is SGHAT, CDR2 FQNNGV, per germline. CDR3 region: CASSFGIAGTDTQYF. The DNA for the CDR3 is TGTGCCAGCAGCTTCGGTATAGCGGGCACAGATACGCAGTATTTT.

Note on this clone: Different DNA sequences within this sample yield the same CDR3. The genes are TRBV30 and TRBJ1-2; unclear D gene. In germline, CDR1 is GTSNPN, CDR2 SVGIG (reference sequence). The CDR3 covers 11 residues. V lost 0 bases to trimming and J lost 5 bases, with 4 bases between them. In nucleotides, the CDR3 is TGTGCCTGGAGTGTCCGGTATGGCTACACCTTC. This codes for CAWSVRYGYTF.

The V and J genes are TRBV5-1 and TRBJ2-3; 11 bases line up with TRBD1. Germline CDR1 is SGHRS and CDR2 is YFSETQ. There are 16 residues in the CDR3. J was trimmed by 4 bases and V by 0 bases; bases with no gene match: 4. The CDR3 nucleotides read TGCGCCAGCAGCTTGGGGGGACAGGGGGGTGCAGATACGCAGTATTTT. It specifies CASSLGGQGGADTQYF.

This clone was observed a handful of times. CDR3 residues: CAWSVIRGTEAFF. In nucleotides, the CDR3 is TGTGCCTGGAGTGTAATCCGGGGGACTGAAGCTTTCTTT. The rearrangement joins TRBV30 to TRBJ1-1, with D perhaps matching TRBD1 (5 bases). CDR3 size: 13 residues. Germline V gene sequence: CDR1 GTSNPN, CDR2 SVGIG (reference sequence). Trimming removed 0 bases at V and 5 bases at J, with 10 bases between.

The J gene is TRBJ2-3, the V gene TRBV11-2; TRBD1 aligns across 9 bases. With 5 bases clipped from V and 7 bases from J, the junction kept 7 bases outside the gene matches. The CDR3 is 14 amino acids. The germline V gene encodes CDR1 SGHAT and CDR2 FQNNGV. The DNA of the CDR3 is TGTGCCAGCAGCGCACAGGGGGCGCTTAATACGCAGTATTTT. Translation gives CASSAQGALNTQYF.

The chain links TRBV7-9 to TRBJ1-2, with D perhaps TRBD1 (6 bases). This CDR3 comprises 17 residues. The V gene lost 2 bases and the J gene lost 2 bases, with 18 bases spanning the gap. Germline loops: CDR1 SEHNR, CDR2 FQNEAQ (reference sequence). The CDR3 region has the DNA TGTGCCAGCAGCTTATTATACCCCCGAGACAGGAACTATGGCTACACCTTC. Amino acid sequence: CASSLLYPRDRNYGYTF.

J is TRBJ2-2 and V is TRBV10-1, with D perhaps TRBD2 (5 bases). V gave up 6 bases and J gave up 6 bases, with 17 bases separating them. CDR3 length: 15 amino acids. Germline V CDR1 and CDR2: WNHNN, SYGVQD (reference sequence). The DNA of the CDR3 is TGCGCCAGCAGCGATCACTCGTTCGGGGCCGGGGAGCTGTTTTTT. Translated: CASSDHSFGAGELFF.

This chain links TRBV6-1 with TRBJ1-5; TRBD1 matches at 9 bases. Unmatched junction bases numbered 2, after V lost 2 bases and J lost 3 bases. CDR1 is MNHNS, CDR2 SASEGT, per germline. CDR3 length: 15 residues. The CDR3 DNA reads TGTGCCAGCAGTGAATGGGACAGGGTCAATCAGCCCCAGCATTTT. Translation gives CASSEWDRVNQPQHF.

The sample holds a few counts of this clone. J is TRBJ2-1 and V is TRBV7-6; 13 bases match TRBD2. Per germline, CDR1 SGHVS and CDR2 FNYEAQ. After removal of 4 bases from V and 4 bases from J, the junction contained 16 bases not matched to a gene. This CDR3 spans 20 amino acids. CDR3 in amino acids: CASSYGLAGDPDRLYNEQFF. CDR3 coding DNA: TGTGCCAGCAGCTACGGACTAGCGGGGGACCCCGACCGACTTTACAATGAGCAGTTCTTC.

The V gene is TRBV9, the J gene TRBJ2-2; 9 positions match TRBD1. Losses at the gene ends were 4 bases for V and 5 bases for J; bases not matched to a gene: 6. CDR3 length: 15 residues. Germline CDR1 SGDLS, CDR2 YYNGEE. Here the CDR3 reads CASSTRTGVTGELFF. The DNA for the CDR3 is TGTGCCAGCAGCACCCGGACAGGGGTTACCGGGGAGCTGTTTTTT.

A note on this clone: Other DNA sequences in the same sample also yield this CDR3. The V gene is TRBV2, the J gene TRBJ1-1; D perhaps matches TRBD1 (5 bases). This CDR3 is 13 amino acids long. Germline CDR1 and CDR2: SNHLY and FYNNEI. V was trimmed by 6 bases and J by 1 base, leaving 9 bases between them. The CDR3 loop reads CASSLGQNTEAFF. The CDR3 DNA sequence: TGTGCCAGCAGCCTAGGACAGAACACTGAAGCTTTCTTT.